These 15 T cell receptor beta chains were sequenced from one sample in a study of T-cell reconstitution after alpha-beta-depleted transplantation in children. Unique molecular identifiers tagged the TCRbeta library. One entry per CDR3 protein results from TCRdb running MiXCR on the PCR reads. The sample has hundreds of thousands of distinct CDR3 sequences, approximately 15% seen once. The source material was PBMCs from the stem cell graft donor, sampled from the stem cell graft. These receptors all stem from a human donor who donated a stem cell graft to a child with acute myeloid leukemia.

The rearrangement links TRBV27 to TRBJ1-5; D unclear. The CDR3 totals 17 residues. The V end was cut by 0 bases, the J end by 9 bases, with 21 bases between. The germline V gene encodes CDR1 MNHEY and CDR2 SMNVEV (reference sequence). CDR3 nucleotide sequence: TGTGCCAGCAGTTTATCCCGGACGGACTCTGGGAGTTGGCCCCAGCATTTT. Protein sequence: CASSLSRTDSGSWPQHF.

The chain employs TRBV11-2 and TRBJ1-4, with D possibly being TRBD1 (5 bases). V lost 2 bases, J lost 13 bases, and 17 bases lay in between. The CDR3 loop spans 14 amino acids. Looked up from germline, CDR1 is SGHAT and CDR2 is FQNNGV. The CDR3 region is CASSLSHDRGRLFF. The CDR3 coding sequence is TGTGCCAGCAGCTTAAGCCACGATCGGGGGAGACTGTTTTTT.

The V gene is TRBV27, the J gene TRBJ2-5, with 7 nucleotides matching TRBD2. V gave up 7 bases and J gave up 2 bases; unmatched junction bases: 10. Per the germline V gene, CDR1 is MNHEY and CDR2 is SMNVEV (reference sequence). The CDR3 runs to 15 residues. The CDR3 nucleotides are TGTGCCAGCACCCCCGGGACTAAGTATCAAGAGACCCAGTACTTC. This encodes CASTPGTKYQETQYF.

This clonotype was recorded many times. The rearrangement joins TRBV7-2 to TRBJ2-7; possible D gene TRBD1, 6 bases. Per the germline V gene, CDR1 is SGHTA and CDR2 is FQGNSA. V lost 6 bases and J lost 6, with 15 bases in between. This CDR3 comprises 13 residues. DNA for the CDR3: TGTGCCAGCAGTCGACAGGCCGGCGGCGAGCAGTACGTC. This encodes CASSRQAGGEQYV.

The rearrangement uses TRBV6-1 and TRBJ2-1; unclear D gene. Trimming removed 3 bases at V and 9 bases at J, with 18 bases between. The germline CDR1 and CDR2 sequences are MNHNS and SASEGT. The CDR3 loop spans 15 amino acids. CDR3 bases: TGTGCCAGCAGTGAGTCCATTGGGTTTAGATCTGAGCAGTTCTTC. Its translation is CASSESIGFRSEQFF.

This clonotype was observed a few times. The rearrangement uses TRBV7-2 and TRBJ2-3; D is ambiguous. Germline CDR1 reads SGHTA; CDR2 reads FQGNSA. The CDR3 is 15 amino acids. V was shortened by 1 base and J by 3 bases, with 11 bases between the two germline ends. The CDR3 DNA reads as TGTGCCAGCAGCTTAGATCGAACCGGGACAGATACGCAGTATTTT. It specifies CASSLDRTGTDTQYF.

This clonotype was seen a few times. CDR3 DNA sequence: TGTGCCACCAGTGATCCGCTGGACGGGAGCTCCTACAATGAGCAGTTCTTC. Protein product: CATSDPLDGSSYNEQFF. The chain is built from TRBV24-1 and TRBJ2-1; D possibly corresponds to TRBD2 (6 bases). V shed 3 bases and J shed 0 bases, with 14 bases lying between them. The CDR3 runs 17 residues. Germline CDR1 is KGHDR and CDR2 is SFDVKD.

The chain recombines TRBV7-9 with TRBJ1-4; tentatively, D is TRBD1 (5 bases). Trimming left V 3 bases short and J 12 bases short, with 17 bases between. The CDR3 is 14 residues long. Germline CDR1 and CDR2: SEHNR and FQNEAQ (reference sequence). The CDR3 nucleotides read TGTGCCAGCAGCTTGACGGGGCTGGCCGGGCAACTGTTTTTT. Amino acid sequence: CASSLTGLAGQLFF. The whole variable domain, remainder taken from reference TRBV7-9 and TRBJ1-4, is DTGVSQNPRHKITKRGQNVTFRCDPISEHNRLYWYRQTLGQGPEFLTYFQNEAQLEKSRLLSDRFSAERPKGSFSTLEIQRTEQGDSAMYLCASSLTGLAGQLFFGSGTQLSVL.

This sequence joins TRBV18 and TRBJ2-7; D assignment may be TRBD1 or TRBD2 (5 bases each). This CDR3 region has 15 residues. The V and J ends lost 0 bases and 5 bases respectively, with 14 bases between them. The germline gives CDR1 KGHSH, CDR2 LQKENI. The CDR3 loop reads CASSPPIGASHEQYF. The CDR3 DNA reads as TGTGCCAGCTCACCACCGATCGGGGCCTCGCACGAGCAGTACTTC.

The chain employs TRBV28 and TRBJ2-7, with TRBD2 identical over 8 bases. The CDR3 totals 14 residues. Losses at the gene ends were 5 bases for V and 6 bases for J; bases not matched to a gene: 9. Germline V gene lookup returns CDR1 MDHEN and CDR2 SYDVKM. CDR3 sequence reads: CASSQPGGRGEQYV. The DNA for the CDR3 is TGTGCCAGCAGTCAACCGGGAGGGAGGGGCGAGCAGTACGTC.

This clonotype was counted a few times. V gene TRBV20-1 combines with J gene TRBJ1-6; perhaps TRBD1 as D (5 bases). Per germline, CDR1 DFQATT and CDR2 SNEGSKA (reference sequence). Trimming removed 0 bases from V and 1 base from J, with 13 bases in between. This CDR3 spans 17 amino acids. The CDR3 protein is CSARDLGRSSYNSPLHF. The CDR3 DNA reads TGCAGTGCTAGAGATTTGGGGCGAAGTTCCTATAATTCACCCCTCCACTTT.

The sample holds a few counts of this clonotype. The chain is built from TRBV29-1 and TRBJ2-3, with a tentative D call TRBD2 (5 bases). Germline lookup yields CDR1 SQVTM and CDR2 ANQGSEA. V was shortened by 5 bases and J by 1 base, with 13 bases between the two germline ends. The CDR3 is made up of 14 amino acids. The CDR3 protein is CSVPTVLGTDTQYF. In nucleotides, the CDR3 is TGCAGCGTTCCCACAGTACTAGGCACAGATACGCAGTATTTT.

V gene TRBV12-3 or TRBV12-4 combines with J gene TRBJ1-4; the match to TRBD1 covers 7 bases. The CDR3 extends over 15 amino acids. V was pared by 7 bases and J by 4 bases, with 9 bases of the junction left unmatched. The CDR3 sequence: CASTGGQWYNEKLFF. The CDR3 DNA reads TGTGCCAGCACTGGGGGACAGTGGTATAATGAAAAACTGTTTTTT.

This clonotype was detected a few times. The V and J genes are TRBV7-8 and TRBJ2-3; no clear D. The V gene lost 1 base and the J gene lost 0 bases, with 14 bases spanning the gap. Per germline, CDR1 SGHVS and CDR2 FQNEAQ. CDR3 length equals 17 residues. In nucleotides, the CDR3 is TGTGCCAGCAGCTTAGAAGGCTCGACACGAAGCACAGATACGCAGTATTTT. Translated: CASSLEGSTRSTDTQYF.

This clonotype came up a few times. The CDR3 nucleotides are TGTGCCACCAGTGATTCAGGGAGGGAAATCTCCTACAATGAGCAGTTCTTC. Its translation is CATSDSGREISYNEQFF. The chain has TRBV24-1 and TRBJ2-1; 7 positions match TRBD2. The CDR3 has 17 residues. The germline CDR1 and CDR2 sequences are KGHDR and SFDVKD. V lost 2 bases to trimming and J lost 0 bases; unmatched junction nucleotides: 6.